The next 30 T cell receptor beta chains were all read from a single sample in a study of shared clonotypes between healthy human individuals. Repertoires were generated with immunoSEQ multiplex PCR, while TCRdb's copy carries only in-frame clones and drops some. Of under 2,500,000 clones listed, approximately 96% are singletons. The sample consisted of naive CD4+ T cells sorted from blood. Subset defined: CD45RA+ positively selected. Receptors originate from a man aged 18 to 29 in good health.

Notes on this clone: A clone one base away is much larger, so this may be a read error. Other DNA sequences in this sample translate to the same CDR3. This chain joins TRBV18 and TRBJ1-1, with a possible D match to TRBD1 (6 bases). Per germline, CDR1 KGHSH and CDR2 LQKENI. The CDR3 consists of 13 residues. V was clipped by 5 bases and J by 1 base, with 8 bases between them. CDR3 protein: CASSADRNTEAFF. The CDR3, as DNA: TGTGCCAGCTCAGCGGACAGGAACACTGAAGCTTTCTTT. Drawing the rest from reference TRBV18 and TRBJ1-1, the complete variable domain is NAGVMQNPRHLVRRRGQEARLRCSPMKGHSHVYWYRQLPEEGLKFMVYLQKENIIDESGMPKERFSAEFPKEGPSILRIQQVVRGDSAAYFCASSADRNTEAFFGQGTRLTVV.

Comment on this clone: The same CDR3 also results from other DNA sequences found in this sample. The chain recombines TRBV10-1 with TRBJ2-7; D gene uncertain. The CDR3 runs to 12 residues. Germline CDR1 reads WNHNN; CDR2 reads SYGVQD (reference sequence). V was cut by 3 bases and J by 3 bases, with 6 bases left in between. CDR3 DNA: TGCGCCAGCAGTGACCGAGGCTACGAGCAGTACTTC. Translation: CASSDRGYEQYF.

The J gene is TRBJ2-3, the V gene TRBV5-6; weak D call: TRBD2 (6 bases). Germline CDR1 is SGHDT and CDR2 is YYEEEE. The CDR3 spans 17 residues. V gave up 2 bases and J gave up 2 bases, with 18 bases separating them. The CDR3 DNA reads TGTGCCAGCAGCTTTTATACTCTCGGCGGGGTCACAGATACGCAGTATTTT. Translating gives CASSFYTLGGVTDTQYF.

This clone was observed a single time. V is TRBV10-1 and J is TRBJ2-4, with TRBD2 matching over 7 bases. V gave up 3 bases and J gave up 1 base; unmatched junction bases: 3. The CDR3 runs to 15 residues. Germline CDR1 is WNHNN and CDR2 is SYGVQD (reference sequence). The chain's CDR3 is CASSDPGGAKNIQYF. Written as DNA, the CDR3 is TGCGCCAGCAGTGACCCCGGGGGGGCCAAAAACATTCAGTACTTC.

The chain recombines TRBV6-1 with TRBJ2-1; TRBD1 agrees at 10 bases. V trimming: 8 bases; J trimming: 5 bases; junction bases outside the gene matches: 3. This CDR3 contains 13 residues. CDR1 and CDR2 (germline): MNHNS, SASEGT. CDR3 loop: CASDRGLNNEQFF. CDR3 nucleotides: TGTGCCAGCGACAGGGGGCTCAACAATGAGCAGTTCTTC.

The chain couples TRBV5-1 to TRBJ2-1; D is unclear. The germline gives CDR1 SGHRS, CDR2 YFSETQ. V lost 0 bases and J lost 0, with 10 bases in between. The CDR3 has 16 amino acids. The CDR3 nucleotides read TGCGCCAGCAGCTTGGAAAGGGCAAGCTCCTACAATGAGCAGTTCTTC. This encodes CASSLERASSYNEQFF.

The chain combines TRBV6-5 with TRBJ2-1, with TRBD2 matching over 12 bases. The V gene end was trimmed by 0 bases and the J gene end by 8 bases; junction bases not matched to a gene: 5. The CDR3 runs 16 residues. CDR1 MNHEY and CDR2 SVGAGI come from the germline V gene. The CDR3 loop reads CASSYSSSGRAYEQFF. CDR3 bases: TGTGCCAGCAGTTACTCGTCTAGCGGGAGGGCGTATGAGCAGTTCTTC.

This rearrangement joins TRBV5-6 to TRBJ1-6; D might be TRBD1 (5 bases). Germline V gene data show CDR1 as SGHDT and CDR2 as YYEEEE. The CDR3 loop spans 15 amino acids. Trimming left V 3 bases short and J 5 bases short, with 12 bases between. The chain's CDR3 is CASSYRGRDNSPLHF. CDR3 bases: TGTGCCAGCAGCTACCGGGGCCGCGATAATTCACCCCTCCACTTT.

Remarks on this clone: Other DNA sequences in this sample translate to the same CDR3. CDR3: CASSFGENTEAFF. CDR3 sequence (DNA): TGTGCCAGCAGCTTCGGGGAGAACACTGAAGCTTTCTTT. V usage is TRBV7-9 and J usage is TRBJ1-1; no clear D gene. V lost 3 bases to trimming and J lost 1 base, with 6 bases between them. Germline V gene data show CDR1 as SEHNR and CDR2 as FQNEAQ (reference sequence). This CDR3 is 13 amino acids long. Full variable domain (outside the CDR3, taken from reference TRBV7-9 and TRBJ1-1): DTGVSQNPRHKITKRGQNVTFRCDPISEHNRLYWYRQTLGQGPEFLTYFQNEAQLEKSRLLSDRFSAERPKGSFSTLEIQRTEQGDSAMYLCASSFGENTEAFFGQGTRLTVV.

The chain employs TRBV28 and TRBJ1-5; possible D gene TRBD1, 6 bases. The length of the CDR3 is 15 residues. CDR1 and CDR2 from the germline V gene are MDHEN and SYDVKM. V lost 6 bases and J lost 11, with 23 bases in between. CDR3 DNA: TGTGCCAGCAGAGAAATAAGGACAGTCCAGGTGTCCCAGCATTTT. It encodes CASREIRTVQVSQHF.

The chain has TRBV30 and TRBJ1-2; D remains ambiguous. This CDR3 region has 13 residues. Germline CDR1 is GTSNPN and CDR2 is SVGIG (reference sequence). V was clipped by 1 base and J by 6 bases, with 12 bases between them. The CDR3 DNA sequence: TGTGCCTGGAGTGCCAATTTGGGCGATGGCTACACCTTC. This encodes CAWSANLGDGYTF.

This chain links TRBV18 with TRBJ1-1; D is unresolved. This CDR3 contains 17 residues. The ends were cut back, 2 bases at V and 0 bases at J, with 16 bases in the middle. Germline V gene lookup returns CDR1 KGHSH and CDR2 LQKENI. This CDR3 reads CASSPSSTATLNTEAFF. Here the CDR3 DNA reads TGTGCCAGCTCACCATCCAGCACAGCGACATTGAACACTGAAGCTTTCTTT.

The V call is TRBV9, the J call TRBJ2-7, with D possibly being TRBD1 (6 bases). The germline CDR1 and CDR2 sequences are SGDLS and YYNGEE. The CDR3 length is 14 residues. The V and J ends lost 7 bases and 7 bases respectively, with 21 bases between them. CDR3 loop: CASPDRYCLLEQYF. The CDR3 DNA is TGTGCCAGCCCTGACAGGTATTGCCTTTTGGAGCAGTACTTC. Full variable domain (missing parts from reference TRBV9 and TRBJ2-7): DSGVTQTPKHLITATGQRVTLRCSPRSGDLSVYWYQQSLDQGLQFLIQYYNGEERAKGNILERFSAQQFPDLHSELNLSSLELGDSALYFCASPDRYCLLEQYFGPGTRLTVT.

CDR3 nucleotides: TGTGCCTGGAGACAGGGGTCTGGGGCCAACGTCCTGACTTTC. It yields the protein CAWRQGSGANVLTF. The V gene is TRBV30, the J gene TRBJ2-6; 7 bases map to TRBD1. The junction had 0 bases not matched to a gene; V was cut back by 3 bases and J by 1 base. This CDR3 has 14 residues. Germline V lookup: CDR1 GTSNPN, CDR2 SVGIG (reference sequence).

V and J are TRBV6-5 and TRBJ2-3; tentatively, D is TRBD2 (7 bases). Trimming cost V 4 bases and J 7 bases, with 18 bases left between them. The CDR3 covers 15 residues. Germline CDR1 and CDR2: MNHEY and SVGAGI. In DNA, the CDR3 is TGTGCCAGCAGTTCGGACGGCCGGGGGGCATATACGCAGTATTTT. Residues: CASSSDGRGAYTQYF.

The genes are TRBV11-3 and TRBJ1-1, with 8 bases fitting TRBD1. Per germline, CDR1 SGHNT and CDR2 YENEEA. The CDR3 contains 13 residues. V lost 2 bases and J lost 6; bases outside the gene matches: 2. DNA for the CDR3: TGTGCCAGCAGCTTACAGGGGGCAGCTGAAGCTTTCTTT. This encodes CASSLQGAAEAFF.

The V gene is TRBV6-1, the J gene TRBJ2-7; TRBD1 matches 7 bases. The CDR3 extends over 13 amino acids. Germline values: CDR1 MNHNS, CDR2 SASEGT. After removal of 6 bases from V and 7 bases from J, the junction contained 9 bases not matched to a gene. The DNA of the CDR3 is TGTGCCAGCAGCCCGGGACAGAGCAATGAGCAGTACTTC. Amino acid sequence: CASSPGQSNEQYF.

The rearrangement links TRBV2 to TRBJ1-1; D might be TRBD1 (5 bases). The CDR3 has 14 amino acids. CDR1 SNHLY and CDR2 FYNNEI come from the germline V gene. The V and J ends lost 5 bases and 3 bases respectively, with 13 bases between them. CDR3 residues: CASSRGLVDTEAFF. The CDR3 DNA follows: TGTGCCAGCAGTCGGGGGTTGGTGGACACTGAAGCTTTCTTT.

On this clone itself: The same CDR3 also results from other DNA sequences found in this sample. The rearrangement uses TRBV29-1 and TRBJ1-2; weak D call: TRBD1 (6 bases). CDR1 SQVTM and CDR2 ANQGSEA come from the germline V gene. The length of the CDR3 is 12 residues. Deletions cut 4 bases from V and 8 bases from J, with 14 bases between. The CDR3 DNA is TGCAGCGTTGGAGGGGGTGGGGAAGGCTACACCTTC. This translates into CSVGGGGEGYTF.

The chain uses TRBV2 and TRBJ1-4; D possibly corresponds to TRBD1 (5 bases). Trimming removed 8 bases at V and 3 bases at J, with 13 bases between. There are 14 residues in the CDR3. Germline loops: CDR1 SNHLY, CDR2 FYNNEI. CDR3 residues: CASCPGTANEKLFF. The CDR3, as DNA: TGTGCCAGCTGCCCCGGGACGGCTAATGAAAAACTGTTTTTT.

This rearrangement joins TRBV6-1 to TRBJ1-5; D not resolved. The germline V gene has CDR1 MNHNS and CDR2 SASEGT. Trimming removed 2 bases at V and 4 bases at J, with 9 bases between. CDR3 length: 14 residues. The CDR3 bases are TGTGCCAGCAGTGAACTGGATTTTAATCAGCCCCAGCATTTT. Protein sequence: CASSELDFNQPQHF.

This chain connects TRBV10-1 to TRBJ2-1; no clear D. This CDR3 spans 14 amino acids. Germline CDR1 reads WNHNN; CDR2 reads SYGVQD (reference sequence). Trimming removed 0 bases at V and 10 bases at J, with 13 bases between. The CDR3 reads CASSESTLSLEQFF. The DNA of the CDR3 is TGCGCCAGCAGTGAGTCGACTCTTTCCCTAGAGCAGTTCTTC.

Only a few counts were recorded for this clone. The rearrangement links TRBV5-1 to TRBJ1-1; D perhaps matches TRBD1 (5 bases). CDR3 length equals 13 residues. The germline V and J ends were trimmed by 4 bases and 5 bases, with 12 bases remaining between them. Per the germline V gene, CDR1 is SGHRS and CDR2 is YFSETQ. CDR3 sequence: CASSPGFGTEAFF. In nucleotides, the CDR3 is TGCGCCAGCAGCCCAGGGTTCGGAACTGAAGCTTTCTTT.

In the case of this clone: In the same sample, other DNA sequences code for this CDR3. This sequence joins TRBV27 and TRBJ2-7; 8 bases line up with TRBD2. This CDR3 comprises 15 residues. The germline V gene encodes CDR1 MNHEY and CDR2 SMNVEV (reference sequence). Trimming cost V 2 bases and J 2 bases; bases outside gene matches: 5. The CDR3, as DNA: TGTGCCAGCAGTTTAGGAGGACTAGCTGCCTACGAGCAGTACTTC. Amino acids: CASSLGGLAAYEQYF.

As to this clone: The sample holds other DNA sequences that translate to the same CDR3. J is TRBJ2-7 and V is TRBV15; TRBD1 matches 10 bases. V lost 0 bases to trimming and J lost 2 bases; unmatched junction nucleotides: 4. Germline lookup yields CDR1 LNHNV and CDR2 YYDKDF (reference sequence). The CDR3 length is 16 residues. This CDR3 is CATSRETGGLTYEQYF. The CDR3 DNA is TGTGCCACCAGCAGAGAGACAGGGGGCTTAACCTACGAGCAGTACTTC. Drawing the rest from reference TRBV15 and TRBJ2-7, the complete variable domain is DAMVIQNPRYQVTQFGKPVTLSCSQTLNHNVMYWYQQKSSQAPKLLFHYYDKDFNNEADTPDNFQSRRPNTSFCFLDIRSPGLGDTAMYLCATSRETGGLTYEQYFGPGTRLTVT.

J is TRBJ2-7 and V is TRBV6-5, with a possible D match to TRBD1 (6 bases). The CDR3 covers 14 residues. Germline CDR1 reads MNHEY; CDR2 reads SVGAGI. Trimming pared 6 bases from V and 3 bases from J, leaving 15 bases between. This CDR3 reads CASSQGKSDYEQYF. CDR3 coding DNA: TGTGCCAGCAGCCAGGGGAAATCAGACTACGAGCAGTACTTC.

V is TRBV7-6 and J is TRBJ2-7, with D perhaps given as TRBD1 or TRBD2 (5 bases each). Germline-derived CDR1 and CDR2 are SGHVS and FNYEAQ. V dropped 1 base and J dropped 6 bases, with 16 bases sitting between them. The CDR3 contains 15 residues. CDR3 in amino acids: CASSLEGTFPTEQYF. The CDR3 nucleotides read TGTGCCAGCAGCTTAGAGGGGACCTTCCCAACCGAGCAGTACTTC.

The count of this clone is one. The chain couples TRBV19 to TRBJ1-6, with unresolved D. The CDR3 is 15 residues long. V was clipped by 5 bases and J by 3 bases, with 11 bases between them. Germline assignment: CDR1 LNHDA and CDR2 SQIVND (reference sequence). DNA of the CDR3: TGTGCCAGTAGTTCACCGGACTTCTATAATTCACCCCTCCACTTT. It yields the protein CASSSPDFYNSPLHF.

This clone has just one count. The genes are TRBV6-1 and TRBJ1-5, with D perhaps matching TRBD1 (5 bases). This CDR3 is 15 amino acids long. The germline CDR1 and CDR2 sequences are MNHNS and SASEGT. The V end was cut by 0 bases, the J end by 4 bases, with 10 bases between. The CDR3 sequence is CASSEARGVNQPQHF. The CDR3 DNA reads as TGTGCCAGCAGTGAAGCGAGGGGCGTGAATCAGCCCCAGCATTTT.

This chain links TRBV10-2 with TRBJ2-7; 13 nucleotides align to TRBD2. Germline CDR1 WSHSY, CDR2 SAAADI. The CDR3 is made up of 16 amino acids. J lost 2 bases, V lost 3 bases, and 4 bases had no gene match. The CDR3 nucleotides read TGCGCCAGCAGTGAAGTCGGGACTAGCGGGGCCTACGAGCAGTACTTC. The encoded protein is CASSEVGTSGAYEQYF.